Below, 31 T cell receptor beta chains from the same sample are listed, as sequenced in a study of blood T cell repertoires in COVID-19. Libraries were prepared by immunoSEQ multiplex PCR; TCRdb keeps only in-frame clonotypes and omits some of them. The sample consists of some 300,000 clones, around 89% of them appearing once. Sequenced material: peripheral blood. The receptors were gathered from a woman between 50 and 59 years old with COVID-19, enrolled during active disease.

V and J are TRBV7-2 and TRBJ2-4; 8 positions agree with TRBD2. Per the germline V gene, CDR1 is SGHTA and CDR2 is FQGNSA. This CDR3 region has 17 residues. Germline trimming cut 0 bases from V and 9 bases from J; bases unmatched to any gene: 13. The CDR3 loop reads CASSLAGSGVPGGIQYF. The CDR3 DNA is TGTGCCAGCAGCTTAGCGGGTAGCGGGGTGCCAGGCGGCATTCAGTACTTC.

The CDR3 here is CASSKAPSRGLKDQPQHF. CDR3 DNA sequence: TGTGCCAGCAGCAAAGCGCCAAGCAGGGGGCTTAAGGATCAGCCCCAGCATTTT. This rearrangement joins TRBV21-1 to TRBJ1-5; TRBD1 is the table's D call and was not checked against the DNA. TRBV21-1 is tagged as a pseudogene. The CDR3 sequence is 18 residues long.

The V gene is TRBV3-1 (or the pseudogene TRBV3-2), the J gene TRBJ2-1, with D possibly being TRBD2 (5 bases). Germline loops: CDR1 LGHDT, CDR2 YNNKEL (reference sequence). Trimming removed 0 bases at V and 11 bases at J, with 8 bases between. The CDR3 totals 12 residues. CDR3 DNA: TGTGCCAGCAGCCAAGATGGGAGTAAGCAGTTCTTC. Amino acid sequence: CASSQDGSKQFF.

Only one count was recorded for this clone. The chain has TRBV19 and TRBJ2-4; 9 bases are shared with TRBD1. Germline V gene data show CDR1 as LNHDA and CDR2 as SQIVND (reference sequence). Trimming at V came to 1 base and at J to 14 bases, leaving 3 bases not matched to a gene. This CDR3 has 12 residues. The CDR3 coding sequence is TGTGCCAGTAGTATAGGGGACAGGGAGGAGTACTTC. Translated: CASSIGDREEYF.

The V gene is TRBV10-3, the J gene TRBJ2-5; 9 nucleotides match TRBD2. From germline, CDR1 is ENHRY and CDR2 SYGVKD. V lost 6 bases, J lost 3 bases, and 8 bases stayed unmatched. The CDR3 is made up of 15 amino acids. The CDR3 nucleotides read TGTGCCATCAGGCCGCGAGCGGGAGGTGAAGAGACCCAGTACTTC. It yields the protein CAIRPRAGGEETQYF.

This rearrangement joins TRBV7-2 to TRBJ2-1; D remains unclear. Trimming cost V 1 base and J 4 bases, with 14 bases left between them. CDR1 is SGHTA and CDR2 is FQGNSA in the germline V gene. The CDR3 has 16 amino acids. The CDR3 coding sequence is TGTGCCAGCAGCTTAGAAGCCGCGGTCCCATACAATGAGCAGTTCTTC. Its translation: CASSLEAAVPYNEQFF.

The CDR3 DNA is TGTGCCAGCAGCTTAGTTTGGACAGGTGGTGGCTACACCTTC. Protein sequence: CASSLVWTGGGYTF. This chain joins TRBV7-8 and TRBJ1-2, with 7 bases fitting TRBD1. Germline CDR1 is SGHVS and CDR2 is FQNEAQ. Germline trimming cut 1 base from V and 7 bases from J; bases unmatched to any gene: 6. CDR3 size: 14 residues.

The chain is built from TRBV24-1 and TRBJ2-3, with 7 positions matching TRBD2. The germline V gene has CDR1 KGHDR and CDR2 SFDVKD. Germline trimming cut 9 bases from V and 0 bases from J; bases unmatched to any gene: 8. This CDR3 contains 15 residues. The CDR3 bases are TGTGCCACCTCCGATGCGGGAGACAGCACAGATACGCAGTATTTT. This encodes CATSDAGDSTDTQYF.

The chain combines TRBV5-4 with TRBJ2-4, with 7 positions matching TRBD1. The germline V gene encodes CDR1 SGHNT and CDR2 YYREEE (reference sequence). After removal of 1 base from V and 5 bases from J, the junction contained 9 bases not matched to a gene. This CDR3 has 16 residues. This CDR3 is CASSLTDRAAENIQYF. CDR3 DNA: TGTGCCAGCAGCTTGACCGACAGGGCTGCGGAAAACATTCAGTACTTC.

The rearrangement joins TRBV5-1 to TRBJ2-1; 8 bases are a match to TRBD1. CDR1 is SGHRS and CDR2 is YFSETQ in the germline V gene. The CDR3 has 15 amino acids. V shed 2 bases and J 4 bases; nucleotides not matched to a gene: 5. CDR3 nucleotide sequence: TGCGCCAGCAGCTTCACAGGGGGTGATTACAATGAGCAGTTCTTC. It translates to CASSFTGGDYNEQFF.

Here the CDR3 reads CASSRTGGTEAFF. The DNA of the CDR3 is TGTGCCAGCAGTCGGACGGGGGGCACTGAAGCTTTCTTT. The rearrangement joins TRBV28 to TRBJ1-1; the D gene is possibly TRBD1 (5 bases). The V and J ends lost 5 bases and 4 bases respectively, with 11 bases between them. The CDR3 spans 13 residues. The germline V gene has CDR1 MDHEN and CDR2 SYDVKM.

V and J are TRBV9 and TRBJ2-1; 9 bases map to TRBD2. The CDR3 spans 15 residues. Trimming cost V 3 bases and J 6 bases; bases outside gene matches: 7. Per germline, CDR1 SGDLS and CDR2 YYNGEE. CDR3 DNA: TGTGCCAGCAGCGCAGGACTAGCGTCTCTCAATGAGCAGTTCTTC. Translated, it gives CASSAGLASLNEQFF.

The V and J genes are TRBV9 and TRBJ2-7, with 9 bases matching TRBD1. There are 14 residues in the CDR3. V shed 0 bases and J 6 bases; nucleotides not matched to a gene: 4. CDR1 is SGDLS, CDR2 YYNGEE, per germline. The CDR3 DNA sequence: TGTGCCAGCAGCGTAGTCGAGACAGGGGGCGAGCAGTACTTC. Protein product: CASSVVETGGEQYF.

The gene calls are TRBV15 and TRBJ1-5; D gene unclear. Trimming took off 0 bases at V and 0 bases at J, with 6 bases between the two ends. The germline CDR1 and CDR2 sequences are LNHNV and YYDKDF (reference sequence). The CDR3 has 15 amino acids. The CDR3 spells CATSRDSGSNQPQHF. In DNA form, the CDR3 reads TGTGCCACCAGCAGAGATTCGGGTAGCAATCAGCCCCAGCATTTT. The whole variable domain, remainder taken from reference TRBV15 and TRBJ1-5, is DAMVIQNPRYQVTQFGKPVTLSCSQTLNHNVMYWYQQKSSQAPKLLFHYYDKDFNNEADTPDNFQSRRPNTSFCFLDIRSPGLGDTAMYLCATSRDSGSNQPQHFGDGTRLSIL.

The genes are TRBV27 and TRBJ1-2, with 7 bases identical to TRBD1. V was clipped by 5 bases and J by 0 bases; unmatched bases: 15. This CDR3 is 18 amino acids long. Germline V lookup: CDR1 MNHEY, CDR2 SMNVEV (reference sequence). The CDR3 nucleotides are TGTGCCAGCAGTCCCTCCCCGGACAGGATCAGAGCTAACTATGGCTACACCTTC. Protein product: CASSPSPDRIRANYGYTF.

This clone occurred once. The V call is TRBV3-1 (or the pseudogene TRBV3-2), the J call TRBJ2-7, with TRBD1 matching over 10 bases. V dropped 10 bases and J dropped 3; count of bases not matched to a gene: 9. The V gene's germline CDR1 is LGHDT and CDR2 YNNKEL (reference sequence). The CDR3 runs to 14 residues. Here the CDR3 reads CATSDRDRGYEQYF. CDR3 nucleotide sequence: TGTGCCACATCCGATCGGGACAGGGGCTACGAGCAGTACTTC.

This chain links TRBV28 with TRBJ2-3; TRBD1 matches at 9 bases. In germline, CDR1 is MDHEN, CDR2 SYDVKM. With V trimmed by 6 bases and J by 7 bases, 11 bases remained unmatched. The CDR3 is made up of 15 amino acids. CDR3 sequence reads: CASSDAGTGINTQYF. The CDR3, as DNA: TGTGCCAGCAGCGACGCCGGGACAGGGATAAATACGCAGTATTTT.

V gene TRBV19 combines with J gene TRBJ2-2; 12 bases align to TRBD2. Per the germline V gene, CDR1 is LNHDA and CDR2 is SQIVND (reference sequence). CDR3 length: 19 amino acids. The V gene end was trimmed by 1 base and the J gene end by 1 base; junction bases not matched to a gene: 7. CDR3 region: CASSIVGLAGNKNTGELFF. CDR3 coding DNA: TGTGCCAGTAGTATAGTGGGACTAGCGGGTAATAAGAACACCGGGGAGCTGTTTTTT.

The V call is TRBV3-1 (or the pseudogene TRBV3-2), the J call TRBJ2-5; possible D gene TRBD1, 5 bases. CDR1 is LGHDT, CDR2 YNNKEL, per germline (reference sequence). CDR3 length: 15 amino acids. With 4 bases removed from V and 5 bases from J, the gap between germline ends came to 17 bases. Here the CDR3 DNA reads TGTGCCAGCAGCCTTAGGGGCCAGGTGCAGGAGACCCAGTACTTC. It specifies CASSLRGQVQETQYF.

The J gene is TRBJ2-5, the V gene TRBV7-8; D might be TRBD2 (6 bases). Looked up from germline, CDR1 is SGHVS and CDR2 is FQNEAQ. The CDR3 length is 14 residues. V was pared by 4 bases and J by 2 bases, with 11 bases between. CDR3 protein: CASSSLRGQETQYF. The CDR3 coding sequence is TGTGCCAGCAGCTCCTTACGGGGGCAAGAGACCCAGTACTTC.

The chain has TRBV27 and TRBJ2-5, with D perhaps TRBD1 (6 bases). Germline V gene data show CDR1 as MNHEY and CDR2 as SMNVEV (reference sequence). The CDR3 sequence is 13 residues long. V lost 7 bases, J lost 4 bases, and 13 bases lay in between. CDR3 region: CASTLKGVETQYF. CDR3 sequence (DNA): TGTGCCAGCACCTTGAAGGGGGTAGAGACCCAGTACTTC.

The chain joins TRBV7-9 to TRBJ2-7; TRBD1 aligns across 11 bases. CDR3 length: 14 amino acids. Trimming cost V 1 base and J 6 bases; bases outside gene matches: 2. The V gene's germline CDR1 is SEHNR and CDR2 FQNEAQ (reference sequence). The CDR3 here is CASSLGTGGVEQYF. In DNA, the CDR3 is TGTGCCAGCAGCTTAGGGACAGGGGGCGTCGAGCAGTACTTC.

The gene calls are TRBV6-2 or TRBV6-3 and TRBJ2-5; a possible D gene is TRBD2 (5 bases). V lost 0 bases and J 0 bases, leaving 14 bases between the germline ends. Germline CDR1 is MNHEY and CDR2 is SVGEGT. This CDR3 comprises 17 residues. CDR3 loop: CASSYSKRLWYQETQYF. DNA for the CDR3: TGTGCCAGCAGTTACTCCAAACGACTATGGTACCAAGAGACCCAGTACTTC.

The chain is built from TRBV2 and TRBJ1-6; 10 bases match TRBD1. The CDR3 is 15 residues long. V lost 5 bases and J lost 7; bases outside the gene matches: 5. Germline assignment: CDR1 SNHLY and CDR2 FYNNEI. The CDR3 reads CASSPRTGGNSPLHF. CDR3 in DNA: TGTGCCAGCAGTCCTAGGACAGGGGGGAATTCACCCCTCCACTTT.

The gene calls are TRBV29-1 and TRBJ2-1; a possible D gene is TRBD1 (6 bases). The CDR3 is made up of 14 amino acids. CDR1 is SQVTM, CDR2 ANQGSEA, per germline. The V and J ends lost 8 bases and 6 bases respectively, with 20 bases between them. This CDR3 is CSTTRTDWANEQFF. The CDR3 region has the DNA TGCAGCACCACCCGGACAGATTGGGCCAATGAGCAGTTCTTC.

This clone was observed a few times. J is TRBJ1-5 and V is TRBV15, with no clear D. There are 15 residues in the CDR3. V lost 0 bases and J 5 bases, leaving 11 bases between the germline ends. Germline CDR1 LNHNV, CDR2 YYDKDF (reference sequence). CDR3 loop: CATSRDARRDQPQHF. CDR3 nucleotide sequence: TGTGCCACCAGCAGAGACGCCAGGCGAGATCAGCCCCAGCATTTT.

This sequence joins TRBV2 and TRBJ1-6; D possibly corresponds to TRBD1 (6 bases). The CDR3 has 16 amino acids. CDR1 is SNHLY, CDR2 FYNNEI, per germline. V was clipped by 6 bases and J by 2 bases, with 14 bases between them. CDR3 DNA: TGTGCCAGCAGCCTAAGTGAGGGGGCCTATAATTCACCCCTCCACTTT. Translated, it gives CASSLSEGAYNSPLHF. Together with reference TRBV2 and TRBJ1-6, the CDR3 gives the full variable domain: EPEVTQTPSHQVTQMGQEVILRCVPISNHLYFYWYRQILGQKVEFLVSFYNNEISEKSEIFDDQFSVERPDGSNFTLKIRSTKLEDSAMYFCASSLSEGAYNSPLHFGNGTRLTVT.

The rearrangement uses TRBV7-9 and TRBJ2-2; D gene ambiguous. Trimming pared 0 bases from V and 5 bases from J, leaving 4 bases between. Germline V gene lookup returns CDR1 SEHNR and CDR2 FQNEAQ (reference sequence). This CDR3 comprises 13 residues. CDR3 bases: TGTGCCAGCAGCTTAGCGAGTACCGGGGAGCTGTTTTTT. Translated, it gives CASSLASTGELFF.

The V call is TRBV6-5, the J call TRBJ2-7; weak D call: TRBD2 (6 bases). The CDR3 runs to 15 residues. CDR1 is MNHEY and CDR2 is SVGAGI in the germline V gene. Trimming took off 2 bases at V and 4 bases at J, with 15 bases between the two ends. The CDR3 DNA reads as TGTGCCAGCAGTTACGTGGCGGGGAACCAGTACGAGCAGTACTTC. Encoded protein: CASSYVAGNQYEQYF.

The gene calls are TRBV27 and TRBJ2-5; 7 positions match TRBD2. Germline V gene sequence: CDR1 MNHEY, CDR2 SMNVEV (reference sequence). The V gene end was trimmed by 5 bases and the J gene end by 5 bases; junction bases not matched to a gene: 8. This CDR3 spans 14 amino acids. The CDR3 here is CASSPRWGGETQYF. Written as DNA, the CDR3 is TGTGCCAGCAGTCCCCGCTGGGGGGGGGAGACCCAGTACTTC.

The CDR3 nucleotides are TGCGCCAGCAGCTTGCGCAGGGGTACTGGAAACACCATATATTTT. It is translated as CASSLRRGTGNTIYF. The rearrangement links TRBV5-1 to TRBJ1-3; D is perhaps TRBD1 (6 bases). Per the germline V gene, CDR1 is SGHRS and CDR2 is YFSETQ. CDR3 length equals 15 residues. The V gene lost 1 base and the J gene lost 2 bases, with 10 bases spanning the gap.